This T cell receptor beta chain is from a study of Ad26.COV2.S vaccination and SARS-CoV-2 variants. Study results and limitations: Reports say spike-specific CD8+ and CD4+ T cell responses covered substantial breadth after vaccination.

V was clipped by 3 bases and J by 3 bases; unmatched bases: 11. CDR1 SGHRS and CDR2 YFSETQ come from the germline V gene. The length of the CDR3 is 16 residues. Treatment reported: about 20 received Ad26.COV2.S at low or high dose, single or two shots; about 5 received placebo; per-sample allocation not given. After the first vaccine or placebo injection, samples were drawn on day 63. Donation was by an adult aged 18-55 years who was in Boston. On this clone itself: Antigen specificity is unknown.

Repertoires were generated with immunoSEQ multiplex PCR, while TCRdb's copy carries only in-frame clones and drops some. Among around 340,000 clones listed, roughly 90% were seen once. The genes are TRBV5-1 and TRBJ2-7; the match to TRBD1 covers 8 bases. The receptor was isolated from a person between 18 and 65 years old who received the Ad26.COV2.S COVID-19 vaccine or a placebo. This specimen was peripheral blood, taken in a trial of Ad26.COV2.S vaccine versus placebo. Here the CDR3 reads CASSSARQGNIYEQYF. DNA for the CDR3: TGCGCCAGCAGCTCAGCAAGACAGGGGAATATCTACGAGCAGTACTTC. Filled out from reference TRBV5-1 and TRBJ2-7, the complete variable domain reads KAGVTQTPRYLIKTRGQQVTLSCSPISGHRSVSWYQQTPGQGLQFLFEYFSETQRNKGNFPGRFSGRQFSNSRSEMNVSTLELGDSALYLCASSSARQGNIYEQYFGPGTRLTVT.